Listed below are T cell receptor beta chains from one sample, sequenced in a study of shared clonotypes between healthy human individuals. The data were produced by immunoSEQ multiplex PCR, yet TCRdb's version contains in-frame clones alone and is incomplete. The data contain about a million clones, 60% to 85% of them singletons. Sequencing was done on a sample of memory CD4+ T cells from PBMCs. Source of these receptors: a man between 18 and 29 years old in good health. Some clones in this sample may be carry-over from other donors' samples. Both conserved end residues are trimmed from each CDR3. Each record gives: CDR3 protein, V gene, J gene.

CDR3aa: SVESDGREKLF
v_gene: TRBV29-1
j_gene: TRBJ1-4

CDR3aa: ASSEGGTVYEQY
v_gene: TRBV6-1
j_gene: TRBJ2-7

CDR3aa: ATSIEGLSNQPQH
v_gene: TRBV15
j_gene: TRBJ1-5

CDR3aa: ASSFTGDNEQF
v_gene: TRBV7-8
j_gene: TRBJ2-1

CDR3aa: ASSLGQGAANEQY
v_gene: TRBV5-1
j_gene: TRBJ2-7

CDR3aa: ASSPGLGTYYEQY
v_gene: TRBV5-1
j_gene: TRBJ2-7

CDR3aa: ASRWQEFTDTQY
v_gene: TRBV5-1
j_gene: TRBJ2-3

CDR3aa: ASSLVAPNTGELF
v_gene: TRBV7-2
j_gene: TRBJ2-2

CDR3aa: ASSQGGSNPDTQY
v_gene: TRBV4-1
j_gene: TRBJ2-3

CDR3aa: ASRRLAGGPNEQF
v_gene: TRBV5-1
j_gene: TRBJ2-1

CDR3aa: ASSQDPSSTWQETQY
v_gene: TRBV4-1
j_gene: TRBJ2-5

CDR3aa: ASSLVRGTGELF
v_gene: TRBV5-8
j_gene: TRBJ2-2

CDR3aa: ASSFPGLAGGEQY
v_gene: TRBV7-9
j_gene: TRBJ2-7

CDR3aa: ASSLITSYEQY
v_gene: TRBV5-5
j_gene: TRBJ2-7

CDR3aa: ASSFGSEGEETQY
v_gene: TRBV28
j_gene: TRBJ2-5

CDR3aa: ASSFENNQPQH
v_gene: TRBV2
j_gene: TRBJ1-5

CDR3aa: ASSPAGTVNQPQH
v_gene: TRBV18
j_gene: TRBJ1-5

CDR3aa: ASTPRGAGTEAF
v_gene: TRBV4-1
j_gene: TRBJ1-1

CDR3aa: ASGKAESTDTQY
v_gene: TRBV4-1
j_gene: TRBJ2-3

CDR3aa: ASSLDGWGLAGDVDTQY
v_gene: TRBV5-5
j_gene: TRBJ2-3

CDR3aa: ASSSGDPEDEQF
v_gene: TRBV6-5
j_gene: TRBJ2-1

CDR3aa: ASSYAVDTEAF
v_gene: TRBV7-9
j_gene: TRBJ1-1

CDR3aa: AISEEWGRNTGELF
v_gene: TRBV10-3
j_gene: TRBJ2-2

CDR3aa: ASSQEIPPGNTIY
v_gene: TRBV4-1
j_gene: TRBJ1-3

CDR3aa: ASSLVTPAGVGWYNEQF
v_gene: TRBV7-2
j_gene: TRBJ2-1

CDR3aa: ASSPRAAEDGYT
v_gene: TRBV18
j_gene: TRBJ1-2

CDR3aa: ASSPPRLAGYQETQY
v_gene: TRBV18
j_gene: TRBJ2-5

CDR3aa: ASSSGGLWDEQY
v_gene: TRBV5-6
j_gene: TRBJ2-7

CDR3aa: AWSGRNTEAF
v_gene: TRBV30
j_gene: TRBJ1-1

CDR3aa: ASSFSGSGTGELF
v_gene: TRBV5-5
j_gene: TRBJ2-2

CDR3aa: SVAAPQREGLFISYEQY
v_gene: TRBV29-1
j_gene: TRBJ2-7

CDR3aa: ASSVTGGGNQPQH
v_gene: TRBV2
j_gene: TRBJ1-5

CDR3aa: ASSLVGRGAQF
v_gene: TRBV7-2
j_gene: TRBJ2-1

CDR3aa: ASTSSGSY
v_gene: TRBV2
j_gene: TRBJ2-7

CDR3aa: ASSVESQPTGELF
v_gene: TRBV9
j_gene: TRBJ2-2

CDR3aa: ASSPLVAASYEQY
v_gene: TRBV28
j_gene: TRBJ2-7

CDR3aa: SVGLLGRGEQY
v_gene: TRBV29-1
j_gene: TRBJ2-7

CDR3aa: ASSLDRQETQY
v_gene: TRBV7-2
j_gene: TRBJ2-5

CDR3aa: ASSLSVGLNTEAF
v_gene: TRBV11-2
j_gene: TRBJ1-1

CDR3aa: ASSRSEAYEQY
v_gene: TRBV18
j_gene: TRBJ2-7

CDR3aa: ASSLVWPSGELF
v_gene: TRBV7-9
j_gene: .